This T cell receptor beta chain was recorded in a study of regulatory T cells in long-lasting Graves disease. Study details: Antithyroid drugs had been given to newly diagnosed Graves' patients for under 3 months. General study findings and limits: Newly diagnosed disease favored TRBV20-1 and TRBJ2-1 over persistent disease. Having only a small sample size may have limited accuracy.

V dropped 6 bases and J dropped 5 bases, with 16 bases sitting between them. Per germline, CDR1 MNHNS and CDR2 SASEGT. The CDR3 is 14 amino acids. Arm-PCR of CDR3 regions and iRepertoire HTBI primers were the basis on which TCR beta libraries were built. In the source study's methods: Samples jointly harbored roughly 62 TRBV and about 14 TRBJ segments. TCRdb independently ran MiXCR on the multiplex PCR reads; one entry per CDR3 protein. TCRdb's processing, not the authors', yielded these V and J calls. The sample holds 250,000 to 400,000 distinct CDR3 sequences, roughly 18% seen once. Time point denoted: newly diagnosed GD, antithyroid drugs for less than 3 months. Researchers made the TCR library from RNA that was extracted from PBMCs. At least ten counts were recorded for this clonotype. Its specificity is unknown.

Sequencing used peripheral blood mononuclear cells (PBMCs), obtained at new diagnosis, from a patient treated with antithyroid drugs. The chain joins TRBV6-1 to TRBJ2-5, with D perhaps TRBD2 (6 bases). The sequence derives from a female donor with Graves disease. CDR3 nucleotide sequence: TGTGCCAGCAGAGTCGCGGGAAGCCACGAGACCCAGTACTTC. It translates to CASRVAGSHETQYF.